The T cell receptor beta chain under discussion was sequenced for a study of blood T cell repertoires in COVID-19. The V segment lost 6 bases and the J segment 5 bases; nucleotides outside the gene matches: 5. CDR1 and CDR2 (germline): MNHEY, SMNVEV (reference sequence). CDR3 length equals 13 residues. Per the study methods: Nucleated cell counts were estimated from reference gene primer amplification. Assay: immunoSEQ multiplex PCR; the TCRdb copy retains only in-frame clones and omits some. That table is the source of V, J and clone size, and D and trimming were worked out from the DNA. The repertoire includes hundreds of thousands of clones, 80% to 90% of them detected once, and approximately 1% sits in the top ten. Everyone who took part was roughly 18 to 95 years old, and they came from 24 US areas. Donors were grouped by their self-reported clinical history.

This clonotype originated in a young man who had recovered from COVID-19. The V and J genes are TRBV27 and TRBJ1-1, with 8 bases lining up with TRBD1. The sequenced sample consisted of PBMCs or T cells enriched from blood (not recorded which). The CDR3, as DNA: TGTGCCAGCAGACCCAGGGGGCTGACTGAAGCTTTCTTT. It codes for CASRPRGLTEAFF.